A single sample gave rise to the 20 T cell receptor beta chains below, sequenced in a study of memory CD4+ T cells and cytomegalovirus serostatus. Single viable CD3+CD4+CD8-CD45RO+ cells were sorted as the memory CD4+ T cells. Clones were read by immunoSEQ multiplex PCR, and TCRdb kept only the in-frame ones, dropping some. This table holds 55,000 to 75,000 clones, around four fifths found once. The specimen sequenced was memory CD4+ T cells from blood. These TCRs come from an adult in good health and CMV-seronegative.

This clone was seen a handful of times. V gene TRBV2 combines with J gene TRBJ1-1, with D tentatively TRBD1 (6 bases). Trimming shortened V by 2 bases and J by 0 bases, and 7 bases separated the two germline ends. This CDR3 region has 14 residues. From germline, CDR1 is SNHLY and CDR2 FYNNEI. The CDR3 nucleotides are TGTGCCAGCAGTGAAACAGGGATGAACACTGAAGCTTTCTTT. This encodes CASSETGMNTEAFF.

This clone was counted once. V is TRBV7-8 and J is TRBJ1-1; D remains ambiguous. The CDR3 sequence is 17 residues long. Germline assignment: CDR1 SGHVS and CDR2 FQNEAQ. Trimming removed 7 bases from V and 0 bases from J, with 21 bases in between. CDR3 in amino acids: CASTNQGRVKMNTEAFF. The CDR3 region has the DNA TGTGCCAGCACCAACCAAGGGAGGGTTAAGATGAACACTGAAGCTTTCTTT.

The genes are TRBV19 and TRBJ2-6; TRBD2 aligns across 14 bases. Germline V gives CDR1 LNHDA, CDR2 SQIVND (reference sequence). Trimming took 5 bases from V and 4 from J; bases not matched to a gene: 10. The CDR3 has 19 residues. The CDR3 sequence: CASSQGLAGVNSGANVLTF. The CDR3 bases are TGTGCCAGTAGTCAGGGACTAGCGGGAGTAAATTCCGGGGCCAACGTCCTGACTTTC.

The CDR3 is CAWSVQARLTGNTIYF. CDR3 bases: TGTGCCTGGAGTGTACAAGCCCGTCTAACTGGAAACACCATATATTTT. The V call is TRBV30, the J call TRBJ1-3, with D unclear. V shed 0 bases and J shed 2 bases, with 14 bases lying between them. From germline, CDR1 is GTSNPN and CDR2 SVGIG (reference sequence). This CDR3 comprises 16 residues.

V gene TRBV9 combines with J gene TRBJ2-1; D gene unclear. V was clipped by 0 bases and J by 9 bases, with 13 bases between them. CDR3 length: 14 residues. CDR1 and CDR2 (germline): SGDLS, YYNGEE. The CDR3 here is CASSVVVTASEQFF. Written as DNA, the CDR3 is TGTGCCAGCAGCGTAGTGGTCACCGCCTCTGAGCAGTTCTTC.

The chain's CDR3 is CASSPQGALYNEQFF. CDR3 in DNA: TGTGCCAGCAGCCCTCAAGGGGCCCTCTACAATGAGCAGTTCTTC. The V call is TRBV7-9, the J call TRBJ2-1; the D gene is possibly TRBD1 (5 bases). Trimming shortened V by 5 bases and J by 3 bases, and 14 bases separated the two germline ends. Germline assignment: CDR1 SEHNR and CDR2 FQNEAQ (reference sequence). The CDR3 consists of 15 residues.

The J gene is TRBJ2-7, the V gene TRBV30, with no clear D. The length of the CDR3 is 13 residues. Trimming took 3 bases from V and 6 from J, leaving 15 bases between them. Per the germline V gene, CDR1 is GTSNPN and CDR2 is SVGIG (reference sequence). The CDR3 reads CAWSGGSLREQYF. The CDR3 coding sequence is TGTGCCTGGAGCGGCGGCTCCCTCCGCGAGCAGTACTTC.

The rearrangement joins TRBV5-4 to TRBJ2-6; D gene uncertain. V lost 4 bases to trimming and J lost 1 base, with 18 bases between them. Germline assignment: CDR1 SGHNT and CDR2 YYREEE (reference sequence). This CDR3 is built from 18 residues. This chain's CDR3 is CASSPPGRGSSGANVLTF. CDR3 DNA sequence: TGTGCCAGCAGCCCCCCCGGCAGAGGTAGTTCTGGGGCCAACGTCCTGACTTTC.

The J gene is TRBJ2-7, the V gene TRBV6-5; 12 bases map to TRBD1. The germline V gene has CDR1 MNHEY and CDR2 SVGAGI. This CDR3 is 14 amino acids long. Trimming at V came to 2 bases and at J to 11 bases, leaving 7 bases not matched to a gene. This CDR3 reads CASSYAGTGGLEYF. The CDR3, as DNA: TGTGCCAGCAGTTACGCCGGGACAGGGGGCTTGGAGTACTTC.

V usage is TRBV29-1 and J usage is TRBJ2-5; 10 bases map to TRBD1. Trimming took 7 bases from V and 3 from J; bases not matched to a gene: 2. The CDR3 has 12 amino acids. Germline V gene sequence: CDR1 SQVTM, CDR2 ANQGSEA. The CDR3 region has the DNA TGCAGCGGCGGACAGGGGGAAGAGACCCAGTACTTC. Its translation: CSGGQGEETQYF.

This clone was observed a single time. The chain carries TRBV2 and TRBJ2-3; possible D gene TRBD2, 5 bases. Germline assignment: CDR1 SNHLY and CDR2 FYNNEI. The CDR3 spans 13 residues. The V and J ends lost 3 bases and 4 bases respectively, with 8 bases between them. Here the CDR3 DNA reads TGTGCCAGCAGTGATCGGGGTGCAGATACGCAGTATTTT. Translation gives CASSDRGADTQYF.

The genes are TRBV28 and TRBJ2-5; 8 bases are shared with TRBD1. V was pared by 5 bases and J by 5 bases, with 7 bases of the junction left unmatched. This CDR3 comprises 14 residues. CDR1 is MDHEN and CDR2 is SYDVKM in the germline V gene. CDR3 protein: CASSGGQGRETQYF. The CDR3 nucleotides are TGTGCCAGCAGTGGAGGACAGGGTAGGGAGACCCAGTACTTC.

The CDR3 protein is CASSDQPRETQYF. The CDR3 coding sequence is TGTGCCAGCAGTGATCAGCCCCGAGAGACCCAGTACTTC. The V gene is TRBV7-8, the J gene TRBJ2-5; no clear D gene. V was trimmed by 6 bases and J by 4 bases, leaving 12 bases between them. The CDR3 consists of 13 residues. Germline values: CDR1 SGHVS, CDR2 FQNEAQ.

The chain has TRBV29-1 and TRBJ1-5, with D unclear. This CDR3 spans 13 amino acids. V dropped 5 bases and J dropped 1 base, with 9 bases sitting between them. Germline lookup yields CDR1 SQVTM and CDR2 ANQGSEA. Here the CDR3 DNA reads TGCAGCGTTCTCCCTCGGAGCAATCAGCCCCAGCATTTT. Its translation is CSVLPRSNQPQHF.

The rearrangement links TRBV6-5 to TRBJ2-7; 8 bases map to TRBD2. The trim removed 6 bases at V and 3 bases at J, leaving 10 bases unmatched. This CDR3 is 15 amino acids long. Germline CDR1 and CDR2: MNHEY and SVGAGI. The CDR3 sequence: CASRLGLAGIYEQYF. CDR3 nucleotides: TGTGCCAGCAGACTCGGACTAGCTGGGATCTACGAGCAGTACTTC.

The chain links TRBV7-7 to TRBJ1-3; 8 nucleotides line up with TRBD1. J lost 0 bases, V lost 5 bases, and 3 bases had no gene match. The CDR3 is 15 amino acids. Looked up from germline, CDR1 is SSHAT and CDR2 is FNYEAQ (reference sequence). Here the CDR3 reads CASSQGATSGNTIYF. In DNA form, the CDR3 reads TGTGCCAGCAGCCAGGGGGCCACCTCTGGAAACACCATATATTTT.

The genes are TRBV11-3 and TRBJ1-5, with D unresolved. The CDR3 is 14 amino acids. Germline CDR1 and CDR2: SGHNT and YENEEA. Between the trimmed V and J ends, which lost 3 bases and 5 bases, there was a span of 11 bases. The CDR3 DNA reads TGTGCCAGCAGCTTTTGGATCCAGGATCAGCCCCAGCATTTT. Its protein is CASSFWIQDQPQHF. Complete variable domain (other parts from reference TRBV11-3 and TRBJ1-5): EAGVVQSPRYKIIEKKQPVAFWCNPISGHNTLYWYLQNLGQGPELLIRYENEEAVDDSQLPKDRFSAERLKGVDSTLKIQPAELGDSAVYLCASSFWIQDQPQHFGDGTRLSIL.

J is TRBJ1-1 and V is TRBV11-2; no clear D. The CDR3 covers 13 residues. V lost 0 bases, J lost 1 base, and 3 bases lay in between. CDR1 and CDR2 from the germline V gene are SGHAT and FQNNGV. The CDR3 loop reads CASSLDRNTEAFF. The DNA of the CDR3 is TGTGCCAGCAGCTTAGATAGGAACACTGAAGCTTTCTTT.

The rearrangement uses TRBV29-1 and TRBJ2-3; TRBD2 matches at 9 bases. The V gene's germline CDR1 is SQVTM and CDR2 ANQGSEA. The CDR3 is 13 residues long. CDR3 loop: CTAGGGAEDTQYF. CDR3 nucleotide sequence: TGCACGGCAGGCGGGGGGGCCGAAGATACGCAGTATTTT.

This chain uses TRBV4-1 with TRBJ2-5; TRBD1 matches at 7 bases. CDR3 length: 16 amino acids. The V gene end was trimmed by 0 bases and the J gene end by 1 base; junction bases not matched to a gene: 5. The germline V gene has CDR1 MGHRA and CDR2 YSYEKL. CDR3 sequence (DNA): TGCGCCAGCAGCCAAGAGACACAGGGGTCCCAAGAGACCCAGTACTTC. Translation gives CASSQETQGSQETQYF.